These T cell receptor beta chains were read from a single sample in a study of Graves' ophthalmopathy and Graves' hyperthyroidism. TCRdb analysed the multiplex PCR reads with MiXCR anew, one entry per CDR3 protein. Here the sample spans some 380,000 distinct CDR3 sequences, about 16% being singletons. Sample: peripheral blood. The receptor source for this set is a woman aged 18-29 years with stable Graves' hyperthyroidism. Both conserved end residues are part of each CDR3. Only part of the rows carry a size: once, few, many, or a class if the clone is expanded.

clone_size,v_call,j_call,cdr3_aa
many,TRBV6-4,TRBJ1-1,CASSAGTEAFF
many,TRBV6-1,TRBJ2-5,CASKRGGQGETQYF
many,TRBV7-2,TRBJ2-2,CASSLSGGPYTGELFF
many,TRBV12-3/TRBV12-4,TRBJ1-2,CASSLGDRDGYTF
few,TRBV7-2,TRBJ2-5,CASSLSVRAQETQYF
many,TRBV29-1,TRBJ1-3,CSPSGIPGNTIYF
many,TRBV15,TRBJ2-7,CATSRTGAHEQYF
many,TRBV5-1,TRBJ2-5,CASRPTGTGQETQYF
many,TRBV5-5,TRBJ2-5,CASSSPLRGETQYF
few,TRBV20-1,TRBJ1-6,CSARDNGRAGGTPLHF
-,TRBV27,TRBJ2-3,CASSLIAGGTDTQYF
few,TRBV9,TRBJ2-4,CASSRGTGLWDIQYF
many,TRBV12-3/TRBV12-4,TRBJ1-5,CASSLGGGRGSNQPQHF
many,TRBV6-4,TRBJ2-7,CASSPFFRSGTKNEQYF
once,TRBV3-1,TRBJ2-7,CASDPSSGGAYEQYF
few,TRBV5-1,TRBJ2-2,CASSLGHGNTGELFF
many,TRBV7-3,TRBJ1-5,CASSSGPSDQPQHF
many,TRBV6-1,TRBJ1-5,CGTGVSNQPQHF
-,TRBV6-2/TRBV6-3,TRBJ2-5,CASSQTSAATSGTQYF
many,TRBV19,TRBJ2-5,CASSMGVQGNYQETQYF
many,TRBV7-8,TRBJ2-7,CASSSGQGREQYF
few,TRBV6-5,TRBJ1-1,CASSYSRQGVNTEAFF
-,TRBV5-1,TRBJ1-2,CASSLGADMVGYTF
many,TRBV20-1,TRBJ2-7,CSVTGQARYEQYF
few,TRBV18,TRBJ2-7,CASSPLRGDYEQYF
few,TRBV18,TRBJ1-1,CASSPGQESEAFF
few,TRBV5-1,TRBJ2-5,CASSPGTSGGDETQYF
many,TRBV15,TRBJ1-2,CATSSSLYGYTF
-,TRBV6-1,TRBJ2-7,CASSPRRTSGVSYEQYF
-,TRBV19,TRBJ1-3,CASSPHGKGSGNTIYF
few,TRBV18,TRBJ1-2,CASSYIGQTNYGYTF
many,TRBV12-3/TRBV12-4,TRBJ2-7,CASSLGTGFDEQYF
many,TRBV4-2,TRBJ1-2,CASSQATGSGYTF
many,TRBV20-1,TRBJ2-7,CSARYQSSYEQYF
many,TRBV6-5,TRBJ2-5,CASSYSGAAGGKETQYF
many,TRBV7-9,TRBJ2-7,CASSLGGGEQYF
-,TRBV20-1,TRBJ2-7,CSARDPGGTEQYF
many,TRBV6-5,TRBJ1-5,CASSYSGGSGQPQHF
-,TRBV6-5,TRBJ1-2,CASSNGGVQDYGYTF
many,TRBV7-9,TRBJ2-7,CASSLGSGYTYEQYF
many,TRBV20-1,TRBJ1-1,CSARDVIGRAGEAFF
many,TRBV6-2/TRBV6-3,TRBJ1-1,CASWGQNTEAFF
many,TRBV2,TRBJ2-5,CASSGWDLMAQYF
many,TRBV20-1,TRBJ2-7,CSAREAGFLHEQYF
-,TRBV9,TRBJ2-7,CASTRTGDSYEQYF
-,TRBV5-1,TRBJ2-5,CASSPSGEGTQYF
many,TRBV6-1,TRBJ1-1,CASSRTIFGIGTEAFF
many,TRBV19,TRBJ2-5,CASSIPGGWETQYF
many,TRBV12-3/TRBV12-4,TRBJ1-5,CASSLGRGSNQPQHF
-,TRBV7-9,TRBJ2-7,CASSLTDSLGEQYF
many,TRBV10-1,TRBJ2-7,CASSEGALYEQYF